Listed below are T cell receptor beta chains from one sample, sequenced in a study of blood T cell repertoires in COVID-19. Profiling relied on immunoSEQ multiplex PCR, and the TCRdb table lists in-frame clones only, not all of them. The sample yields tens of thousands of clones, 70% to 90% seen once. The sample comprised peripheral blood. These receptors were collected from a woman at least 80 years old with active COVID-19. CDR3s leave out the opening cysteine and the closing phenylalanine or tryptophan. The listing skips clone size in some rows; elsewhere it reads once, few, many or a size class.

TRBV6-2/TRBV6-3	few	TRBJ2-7	ASSYENSYEQY
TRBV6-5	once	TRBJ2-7	ASSWSSGRGYEQY
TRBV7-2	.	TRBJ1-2	ASSLSSQFYGYT
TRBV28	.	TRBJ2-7	ASSLAGKATYEQY
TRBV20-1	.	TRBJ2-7	SASQTGQGPYEQY
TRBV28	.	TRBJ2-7	ASSLSTSGIYEQY
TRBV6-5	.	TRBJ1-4	ASREGQGGI
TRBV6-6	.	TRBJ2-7	ASSYGTGGYEQY
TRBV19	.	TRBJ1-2	ASSTTGVVYGYT
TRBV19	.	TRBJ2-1	ASTISGSSYNEQF
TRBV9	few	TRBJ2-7	ASRWTGSSYEQY
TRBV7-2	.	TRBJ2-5	ASSLTLDRVD
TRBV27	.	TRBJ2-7	ASSLRGAAYEQY
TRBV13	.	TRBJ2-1	ASSFSLAGGHNEQF
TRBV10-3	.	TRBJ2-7	ATEAGGYEQY
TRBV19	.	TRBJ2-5	ASSGGRYQETQY
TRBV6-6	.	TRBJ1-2	ASSYHRAEYGYT
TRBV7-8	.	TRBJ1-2	ASSSSRLVNYGYT
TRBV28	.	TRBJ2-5	ASSGARMSGETQY
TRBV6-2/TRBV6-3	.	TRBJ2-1	ASSYRGETREQF